Included here is one T cell receptor beta chain sequence, with context. The antigen remains undetermined. These data come from a study of beta chain features in type 1 diabetes. Study-wide points: Patients with Type 1 diabetes showed moderately but significantly shorter TCRB CDR3s in all four CD4+ subsets. HLA influence on TCRB rearrangement stayed unresolved here. Any PCR bias toward short templates would affect both groups alike.

The CDR3 length is 14 residues. CDR1 and CDR2 (germline): MDHEN, SYDVKM. With V trimmed by 4 bases and J by 4 bases, 6 bases remained unmatched. The entirety of the isolated RNA underwent reverse transcription, so expressed TCRB transcripts were sequenced. Generated by immunoSEQ multiplex PCR, the TCRdb table keeps only in-frame clones and is missing some. Among some 700,000 clones listed, 13% were seen once. The chain has TRBV28 and TRBJ2-5; 7 bases are shared with TRBD1. The sequence was collected from a man younger than 35 with type 1 diabetes. The source material was naive CD4+ T cells from blood. This chain's CDR3 is CASSSPDRIETQYF. The CDR3 DNA sequence: TGTGCCAGCAGTTCCCCGGACAGGATAGAGACCCAGTACTTC.